These T cell receptor beta chains were read from a single sample in a study of beta chain features in type 1 diabetes. The assay was immunoSEQ multiplex PCR, and TCRdb's table has in-frame clones only and misses some. Of about 350,000 clones in the sample, about 20% were seen once. Material for sequencing was naive CD4+ T cells from blood. The receptors come from a woman between 18 and 30 years old in good health. Both conserved end residues are part of each CDR3. Fields, in order: clone size, V gene, J gene, D gene, CDR3 DNA, CDR3 protein. A D gene is named only where the DNA matches it firmly. Size is stated for part of the rows, as once, few or many counts, or as a class when the clone is expanded.

clone_size: NA; v_call: TRBV18; j_call: TRBJ2-3; d_call: TRBD2; cdr3_nt: TGTGCCAGCTCACCACCGACTAGCGGGGGGACAGATACGCAGTATTTT; cdr3_aa: CASSPPTSGGTDTQYF
clone_size: NA; v_call: TRBV5-4; j_call: TRBJ2-1; d_call: NA; cdr3_nt: TGTGCCAGCAAGCCGGGACTGTCGCCGGGGGAGCAGTTCTTC; cdr3_aa: CASKPGLSPGEQFF
clone_size: once; v_call: TRBV30; j_call: TRBJ2-1; d_call: NA; cdr3_nt: TGTGCCTGGAGTGCCCCGGGAGCCCTTTCTTATGAGCAGTTCTTC; cdr3_aa: CAWSAPGALSYEQFF
clone_size: NA; v_call: TRBV4-1; j_call: TRBJ2-5; d_call: NA; cdr3_nt: TGCGCCAGCAGCCAAGGGGGGGAAGAGACCCAGTACTTC; cdr3_aa: CASSQGGEETQYF
clone_size: few; v_call: TRBV29-1; j_call: TRBJ1-1; d_call: TRBD1; cdr3_nt: TGCAGCGTTGACCGGGACAGGGGGAACACTGAAGCTTTCTTT; cdr3_aa: CSVDRDRGNTEAFF
clone_size: NA; v_call: TRBV5-1; j_call: TRBJ2-3; d_call: NA; cdr3_nt: TGCGCCAGCAGCTTGGGGCGAGACTTCTTCACAGATACGCAGTATTTT; cdr3_aa: CASSLGRDFFTDTQYF
clone_size: few; v_call: TRBV29-1; j_call: TRBJ2-7; d_call: NA; cdr3_nt: TGCAGCGTTGTATCCCTCCCCCAGTACTTC; cdr3_aa: CSVVSLPQYF
clone_size: NA; v_call: TRBV25-1; j_call: TRBJ1-1; d_call: NA; cdr3_nt: TGTGCCAGCAGTGAATCGAGAGGGCGGCTGAACACTGAAGCTTTCTTT; cdr3_aa: CASSESRGRLNTEAFF
clone_size: NA; v_call: TRBV11-2; j_call: TRBJ2-3; d_call: NA; cdr3_nt: TGTGCCAGCAGCTTAGAGGCTAGCACAGATACGCAGTATTTT; cdr3_aa: CASSLEASTDTQYF
clone_size: NA; v_call: TRBV27; j_call: TRBJ2-1; d_call: NA; cdr3_nt: TGTGCCAGCAGTTGGGGCAGGAATGAGCAGTTCTTC; cdr3_aa: CASSWGRNEQFF
clone_size: NA; v_call: TRBV2; j_call: TRBJ2-1; d_call: NA; cdr3_nt: TGTGCCAGCATTACAGACAGGTACAATGAGCAGTTCTTC; cdr3_aa: CASITDRYNEQFF
clone_size: few; v_call: TRBV18; j_call: TRBJ2-3; d_call: TRBD1; cdr3_nt: TGTGCCAGCTCATTCGGGACAGGAGCCACAGATACGCAGTATTTT; cdr3_aa: CASSFGTGATDTQYF
clone_size: NA; v_call: TRBV2; j_call: TRBJ2-1; d_call: NA; cdr3_nt: TGTGCCAGCAGGGCAACATACAATGAGCAGTTCTTC; cdr3_aa: CASRATYNEQFF
clone_size: few; v_call: TRBV18; j_call: TRBJ1-2; d_call: TRBD1; cdr3_nt: TGTGCCAGCTCACCACCGAGGGGACAGGGACCCTTTAACTATGGCTACACCTTC; cdr3_aa: CASSPPRGQGPFNYGYTF
clone_size: NA; v_call: TRBV28; j_call: TRBJ2-1; d_call: TRBD2; cdr3_nt: TGTGCCAGCACAACCCTCGGGACTAGCGGGAGTAGTGAGCAGTTCTTC; cdr3_aa: CASTTLGTSGSSEQFF
clone_size: few; v_call: TRBV7-9; j_call: TRBJ1-1; d_call: NA; cdr3_nt: TGTGCCAGCAGCGCCAGCGGGCTCCACACTGAAGCTTTCTTT; cdr3_aa: CASSASGLHTEAFF